These T cell receptor beta chains were read from a single sample in a study of T cell responses to AZD1222 COVID-19 vaccine. Profiled with immunoSEQ multiplex PCR; TCRdb holds only in-frame clones, not every one. The sample contains 75,000 to 100,000 clones, 90% of which appear only once. This sample comprised peripheral blood, obtained on day 0 of AZD1222 vaccination. These receptor sequences come from an adult in good health. CDR3s include the opening cysteine and the closing phenylalanine or tryptophan. The order of the fields is V gene, D gene, clone size, J gene, CDR3 DNA, CDR3 protein. The D gene is left open where the match is weak. The size entry is marked missing in some rows and otherwise reads once, few, many or a size class.

>TRBV6-1|-|few|TRBJ2-7
TGTGCCAGCAGTGACAGGGATCCCTTCTACGAGCAGTACTTC
CASSDRDPFYEQYF
>TRBV6-6|TRBD2|-|TRBJ2-7
TGTGCCAGCAGTTTAGCGGGGGTACAGTACTTC
CASSLAGVQYF
>TRBV4-1|-|-|TRBJ2-3
TGCGCCAGCAGCCACACGGACGGAATTAATCTGTTGAATACGCAGTATTTT
CASSHTDGINLLNTQYF
>TRBV12-3/TRBV12-4|-|-|TRBJ2-5
TGTGCCAGCAGTTTGGAGTTAAAGACCCAGTACTTC
CASSLELKTQYF
>TRBV3-1/TRBV3-2|TRBD2|-|TRBJ2-1
TGTGCCAGCAGCCCCCGACTAGCGGGGGGAAATGAGCAGTTCTTC
CASSPRLAGGNEQFF
>TRBV2|-|-|TRBJ2-1
TGTGCCAGCAGTGTAGGGAGCCACAATGAGCAGTTCTTC
CASSVGSHNEQFF
>TRBV5-1|-|once|TRBJ2-7
TGCGCCAGCAGCTTGGCAGGGGTGTCCTACGAGCAGTACTTC
CASSLAGVSYEQYF
>TRBV27|-|-|TRBJ1-2
TGTGCCAGCAGTCTCCAAGGGACGGCTAACTATGGCTACACCTTC
CASSLQGTANYGYTF
>TRBV28|TRBD1|-|TRBJ2-1
TGTGCCAGCAGTCTCCGGGACAGGGCGAGAAAGGGGTTCTTC
CASSLRDRARKGFF
>TRBV19|-|few|TRBJ1-2
TGTGCCAGTAGTATAGCGGAGGGGGTAGGCTATGGCTACACCTTC
CASSIAEGVGYGYTF
>TRBV30|-|-|TRBJ1-2
TGTGCCGAGGCAGGGACCAGCTATGGCTACACCTTC
CAEAGTSYGYTF
>TRBV6-5|-|-|TRBJ1-4
TGTGCCAGCAGTTACGGCCAGTCTAATGAAAAACTGTTTTTT
CASSYGQSNEKLFF
>TRBV19|-|-|TRBJ2-7
TGTGCCTGCTCTGGGTCTGGTGCGGGCGAGCAGTACTTC
CACSGSGAGEQYF
>TRBV25-1|-|-|TRBJ2-7
TGTGCCAGTGGGACCCAGGGGGGTTGGGAGCAGTACTTC
CASGTQGGWEQYF
>TRBV4-1|-|once|TRBJ1-2
TGCGCCAGCAGCCACAGCCAAGATCTTCCTGGCTACACCTTC
CASSHSQDLPGYTF
>TRBV11-2|TRBD1|-|TRBJ2-1
TGTGCCAGCAGCGGAACTAGGACAGGGTTTTATGAGCAGTTCTTC
CASSGTRTGFYEQFF